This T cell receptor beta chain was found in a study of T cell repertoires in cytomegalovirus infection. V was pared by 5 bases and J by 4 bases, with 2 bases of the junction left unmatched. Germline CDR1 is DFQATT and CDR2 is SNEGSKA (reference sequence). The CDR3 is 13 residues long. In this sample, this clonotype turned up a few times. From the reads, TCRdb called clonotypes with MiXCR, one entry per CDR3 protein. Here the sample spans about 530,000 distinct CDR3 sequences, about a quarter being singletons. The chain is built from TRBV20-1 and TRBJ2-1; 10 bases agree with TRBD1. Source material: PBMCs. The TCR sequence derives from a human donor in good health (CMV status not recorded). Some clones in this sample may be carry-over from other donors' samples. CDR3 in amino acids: CSAPGQGYNEQFF. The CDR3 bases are TGCAGTGCTCCGGGACAGGGGTACAATGAGCAGTTCTTC.